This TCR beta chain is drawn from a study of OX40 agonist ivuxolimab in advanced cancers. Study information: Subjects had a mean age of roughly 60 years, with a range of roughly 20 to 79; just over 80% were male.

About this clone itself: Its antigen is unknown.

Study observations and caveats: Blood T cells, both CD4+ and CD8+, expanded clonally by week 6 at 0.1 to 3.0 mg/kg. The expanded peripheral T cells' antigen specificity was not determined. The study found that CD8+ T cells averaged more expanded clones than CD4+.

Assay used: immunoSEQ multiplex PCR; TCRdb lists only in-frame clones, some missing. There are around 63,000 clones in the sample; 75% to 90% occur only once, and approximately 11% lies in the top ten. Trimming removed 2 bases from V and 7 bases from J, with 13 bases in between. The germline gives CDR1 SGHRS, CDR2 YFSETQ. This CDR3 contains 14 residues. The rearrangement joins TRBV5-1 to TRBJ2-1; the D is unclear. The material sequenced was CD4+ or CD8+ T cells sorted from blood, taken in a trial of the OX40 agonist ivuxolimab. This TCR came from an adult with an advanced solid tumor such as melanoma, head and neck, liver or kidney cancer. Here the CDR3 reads CASSLRPQRNEQFF. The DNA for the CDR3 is TGCGCCAGCAGCTTAAGGCCGCAGAGGAATGAGCAGTTCTTC. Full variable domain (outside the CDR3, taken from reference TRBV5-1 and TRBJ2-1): KAGVTQTPRYLIKTRGQQVTLSCSPISGHRSVSWYQQTPGQGLQFLFEYFSETQRNKGNFPGRFSGRQFSNSRSEMNVSTLELGDSALYLCASSLRPQRNEQFFGPGTRLTVL.